The clone carrying this TCR beta chain was detected only once. The sample originates from a study of CD8 T cells in Susac syndrome. It was with random hexamers that 0.5 to 1 ug RNA was reverse transcribed. A multiplex approach, immunoSEQ multiplex PCR, amplified TCR beta CDR3 across 54 Vbeta and 13 Jbeta. TCRdb used MiXCR to reprocess the immunoSEQ multiplex PCR reads, holding one entry per CDR3 protein. The table shows some 120,000 distinct CDR3 sequences, with 90% to 95% occurring only once. CDR3 length: 12 amino acids. Between the trimmed V and J ends, which lost 5 bases and 7 bases, there was a span of 11 bases. Germline V gene lookup returns CDR1 SEHNR and CDR2 FQNEAQ (reference sequence). High-throughput TCR beta sequencing covered peripheral CD8+ and CD4+ T cells. Healthy donors, matched for age and sex, constituted the control group. Negative isolation was used for CD8+ and CD4+ T cells and FACS enrichment for TEMRA cells.

The V gene is TRBV7-9, the J gene TRBJ2-5; the D gene could be TRBD1 or TRBD2 (5 bases each). The clonotype comes from a human donor in good health. Sequenced sample: CD4+ T cells from PBMCs. This chain's CDR3 is CASSSQGATQYF. The CDR3 coding sequence is TGTGCCAGCAGCAGCCAGGGAGCGACCCAGTACTTC. Full variable domain (rest looked up from reference TRBV7-9 and TRBJ2-5): DTGVSQNPRHKITKRGQNVTFRCDPISEHNRLYWYRQTLGQGPEFLTYFQNEAQLEKSRLLSDRFSAERPKGSFSTLEIQRTEQGDSAMYLCASSSQGATQYFGPGTRLLVL.